The rows below give T cell receptor beta chains drawn from one sample of a study of monozygotic twins with inflammatory bowel disease. From its re-call of the 5' RACE reads, TCRdb lists each CDR3 protein once, without DNA. This sample's table has 110,000 to 150,000 distinct CDR3 sequences. Sequences were obtained from blood. The receptors stem from a human donor with ulcerative colitis or Crohn's disease, or a healthy co-twin of an affected twin (not recorded which). CDR3s include the opening cysteine and the closing phenylalanine or tryptophan.

TRBV19	TRBJ2-2	CASSMDSSANTGELFF
TRBV5-1	TRBJ1-5	CASSLVSRDQPQHF
TRBV18	TRBJ2-4	CASSPRPEDIQYF
TRBV9	TRBJ1-2	CASSVAGSRGNYGYTF
TRBV5-1	TRBJ1-2	CASSPKGGDYGYTF
TRBV19	TRBJ2-3	CASSFGFADTQYF
TRBV5-1	TRBJ2-3	CASSSRGGNPDTQYF
TRBV12-3/TRBV12-4	TRBJ1-1	CASSYRGSFNTEAFF
TRBV28	TRBJ1-5	CANTQGIGVGHF
TRBV12-3/TRBV12-4	TRBJ1-4	CASSFSGASPGKLFF
TRBV5-1	TRBJ2-1	CASSVRLAGGISSYNEQFF
TRBV12-3/TRBV12-4	TRBJ2-1	CASSFHLAGDEQFF
TRBV5-1	TRBJ2-1	CASSLAGGRTYNEQFF
TRBV29-1	TRBJ2-7	CSVEDPTGTAYEQYF
TRBV10-3	TRBJ2-3	CAIAPGQGTDTQYF
TRBV5-1	TRBJ2-1	CASSWETSGSSYNEQFF
TRBV6-5	TRBJ2-2	CASRLRVTGELFF
TRBV9	TRBJ2-3	CASSAGVTDTQYF
TRBV11-2	TRBJ1-4	CASSLGSGARSEKLFF
TRBV28	TRBJ2-7	CASSSILQREGQISYEQYF
TRBV19	TRBJ2-5	CASSIVGQETQYF
TRBV25-1	TRBJ2-5	CASSELDRDQETQYF
TRBV4-2	TRBJ1-2	CASSQEGDRGLFGTGYTF
TRBV20-1	TRBJ1-6	CSVSDGLGLGDSPLHF
TRBV12-3/TRBV12-4	TRBJ1-5	CASRFRNQPQHF
TRBV7-9	TRBJ2-7	CASSLLGAAYEQYF
TRBV18	TRBJ1-2	CASSPTTGGYTF
TRBV5-1	TRBJ2-7	CASSLGDGGFLDYEQYF